This T cell receptor beta chain was captured in a study of graft-versus-host responses after intestinal transplantation. The CDR3 has 15 residues. Germline V gene sequence: CDR1 SEHNR, CDR2 FQNEAQ (reference sequence). V lost 2 bases to trimming and J lost 2 bases, with 11 bases between them. This clone came up once. The assay was immunoSEQ multiplex PCR, and TCRdb's table has in-frame clones only and misses some. The table shows some 12,000 clones, with more than 70% occurring only once. This TCR was sampled from a human patient who received an intestinal transplant, so some T cells may come from the graft donor. Sequencing used PBMCs, obtained approximately 120 days after transplant. The gene calls are TRBV7-9 and TRBJ2-3, with a tentative D call TRBD1 (6 bases). The CDR3 loop is CASSLIGQTTDTQYF. CDR3 bases: TGTGCCAGCAGCTTAATTGGACAGACCACAGATACGCAGTATTTT.